Presented here are 3 T cell receptor beta chains from one specimen sequenced in a study of T cell responses to AZD1222 COVID-19 vaccine listed by TCRdb under 2021. The library came from the immunoSEQ multiplex PCR assay. TCRdb's version of the immuneACCESS table is confined to in-frame rearrangements and falls short of the full clone set. An unresolved V gene accounts for under half of the shortfall where checked; the remainder is of unknown origin. Here the sample has over 140,000 clones; roughly 92% occur a single time. The top ten clonotypes cover 5% of the sample. The time point tag for this specimen amounts to: baseline before first vaccination. The source was peripheral blood, collected on day 0 of AZD1222 vaccination. These receptors were taken from an adult in good health.

CDR3 region: CASSEGAYNEQFF. CDR3 DNA sequence: TGTGCCAGCAGCGAGGGGGCCTACAATGAGCAGTTCTTC. This rearrangement joins TRBV7-2 to TRBJ2-1, with D perhaps TRBD1 (6 bases). Per the germline V gene, CDR1 is SGHTA and CDR2 is FQGNSA. V was clipped by 5 bases and J by 2 bases, with 7 bases between them. The CDR3 totals 13 residues.

The rearrangement joins TRBV7-2 to TRBJ1-4, with D possibly being TRBD1 (5 bases). This CDR3 has 14 residues. Between the trimmed V and J ends, which lost 5 bases and 6 bases, there was a span of 13 bases. Germline CDR1 and CDR2: SGHTA and FQGNSA. The CDR3 DNA is TGTGCCAGCAGCAGGGACCGGGGGGATGAAAAACTGTTTTTT. Translated, it gives CASSRDRGDEKLFF. The complete variable domain, with remaining parts taken from reference TRBV7-2 and TRBJ1-4, reads GAGVSQSPSNKVTEKGKDVELRCDPISGHTALYWYRQSLGQGLEFLIYFQGNSAPDKSGLPSDRFSAERTGGSVSTLTIQRTQQEDSAVYLCASSRDRGDEKLFFGSGTQLSVL.

The chain combines TRBV11-2 with TRBJ2-5; possible D gene TRBD1, 6 bases. The germline V and J ends were trimmed by 1 base and 4 bases, with 13 bases remaining between them. The V gene's germline CDR1 is SGHAT and CDR2 FQNNGV. The CDR3 extends over 15 amino acids. The CDR3 loop is CASSLVFGGGETQYF. The CDR3 nucleotides are TGTGCCAGCAGCTTAGTATTTGGGGGCGGAGAGACCCAGTACTTC. Variable domain in full (rest from reference TRBV11-2 and TRBJ2-5): EAGVAQSPRYKIIEKRQSVAFWCNPISGHATLYWYQQILGQGPKLLIQFQNNGVVDDSQLPKDRFSAERLKGVDSTLKIQPAKLEDSAVYLCASSLVFGGGETQYFGPGTRLLVL.